The 22 T cell receptor beta chains given below trace back to one sample, sequenced in a study of blood T cells in healthy people across ages. A second PCR, run for roughly 7 to 11 cycles, used a sample-barcoded 5' primer plus a J-beta primer mix. TCRdb redid the calling of the 5' RACE reads with MiXCR, one entry per CDR3 protein. The table has about 580,000 distinct CDR3 sequences, under 55% seen once. The sample consisted of blood. These receptor sequences come from an elderly man in good health.

The rearrangement joins TRBV6-5 to TRBJ2-2, with D perhaps matching TRBD1 (6 bases). This CDR3 is 15 amino acids long. The V and J ends lost 7 bases and 0 bases respectively, with 12 bases between them. Germline CDR1 is MNHEY and CDR2 is SVGAGI. CDR3: CASKQGPSNTGELFF. The CDR3 DNA is TGTGCCAGCAAACAGGGTCCCTCGAACACCGGGGAGCTGTTTTTT.

This clonotype has just a few counts. A clone one base away is much larger, so this may be a read error. The chain links TRBV6-6 to TRBJ2-1; D is possibly TRBD1 (5 bases). This CDR3 contains 14 residues. Germline V CDR1 and CDR2: MNHNY, SVGAGI (reference sequence). Trimming cost V 0 bases and J 10 bases, with 13 bases left between them. The CDR3: CASSYSTASYEQFF. Here the CDR3 DNA reads TGTGCCAGCAGTTACTCGACAGCCTCCTACGAGCAGTTCTTC.

A note on this clonotype: At one of its ends the junction is not consistent with the germline gene, which may arise from a read error. The gene calls are TRBV7-2 and TRBJ2-3; 10 nucleotides agree with TRBD2. The germline gives CDR1 SGHTA, CDR2 FQGNSA. CDR3 length: 18 residues. The CDR3 region is CASGLRLAGAIGTDTQYF. CDR3 DNA sequence: TGTGCCAGCGGCTTAAGGCTAGCGGGAGCTATTGGCACAGATACGCAGTATTTT.

The chain couples TRBV10-3 to TRBJ1-1; TRBD1 matches at 8 bases. J gave up 0 bases and V 2 bases, and 2 bases lay outside the gene matches. CDR3 length: 15 residues. Germline loops: CDR1 ENHRY, CDR2 SYGVKD. CDR3: CAISEATGVNTEAFF. CDR3 in DNA: TGTGCCATCAGTGAGGCGACAGGGGTGAACACTGAAGCTTTCTTT.

The chain is built from TRBV7-3 and TRBJ2-2; D possibly matches TRBD1 or TRBD2 (5 bases each). V was clipped by 5 bases and J by 2 bases, with 24 bases between them. The CDR3 contains 19 residues. Germline V gives CDR1 SGHTA, CDR2 FQGTGA. The CDR3 is CASSPLGVARGTNTGELFF. The DNA for the CDR3 is TGTGCCAGCAGCCCCCTCGGGGTAGCGAGGGGAACAAACACCGGGGAGCTGTTTTTT.

DNA of the CDR3: TGTGCCAGCAGCTTGGTGGGCGTTAGAAACACCATATATTTT. Translation: CASSLVGVRNTIYF. This chain joins TRBV12-3 or TRBV12-4 and TRBJ1-3, with D unresolved. This CDR3 region has 14 residues. Trimming left V 6 bases short and J 5 bases short, with 14 bases between.

The chain uses TRBV12-5 and TRBJ2-3, with D unresolved. V was trimmed by 2 bases and J by 0 bases, leaving 6 bases between them. The CDR3 is made up of 14 amino acids. Looked up from germline, CDR1 is LGHNT and CDR2 is FRNRAP. CDR3 sequence: CASGLSLSTDTQYF. The DNA for the CDR3 is TGTGCTAGTGGTTTGTCCCTTAGCACAGATACGCAGTATTTT.

As DNA, the CDR3 is TGCAGTGCTAGCGGCCCGCAAGGCGCCAATCCCTACGAGCAGTACTTC. Translation: CSASGPQGANPYEQYF. The chain combines TRBV20-1 with TRBJ2-7; no clear D gene. There are 16 residues in the CDR3. CDR1 and CDR2 from the germline V gene are DFQATT and SNEGSKA (reference sequence). V gave up 3 bases and J gave up 2 bases, with 20 bases separating them.

The gene calls are TRBV4-2 and TRBJ2-2, with 7 bases lining up with TRBD1. The CDR3 is made up of 16 amino acids. The V gene end was trimmed by 1 base and the J gene end by 3 bases; junction bases not matched to a gene: 5. In germline, CDR1 is LGHNA, CDR2 YNFKEQ. For the CDR3, the DNA is TGTGCCAGCAGCCAAGGAAGGGGGCGGGACACCGGGGAGCTGTTTTTT. It specifies CASSQGRGRDTGELFF.

As concerns this clonotype: A read error may explain this, as a much larger clone is one base away. The V call is TRBV7-9, the J call TRBJ2-3; 7 nucleotides agree with TRBD1. The CDR3 sequence is 14 residues long. The V gene's germline CDR1 is SEHNR and CDR2 FQNEAQ (reference sequence). CDR3 residues: CASRPGQSTGTQYF. DNA for the CDR3: TGTGCCAGCAGGCCGGGACAGTCCACAGGTACGCAGTATTTT.

The rearrangement joins TRBV6-2 or TRBV6-3 to TRBJ1-5; D possibly corresponds to TRBD1 (6 bases). The CDR3 runs 14 residues. Trimming removed 3 bases at V and 8 bases at J, with 14 bases between. Germline CDR1 MNHEY, CDR2 SVGEGT. The chain's CDR3 is CASSYDGGLEPQHF. The CDR3 DNA reads as TGTGCCAGCAGTTATGATGGGGGCTTGGAGCCCCAGCATTTT.

This clonotype was found a few times. The chain combines TRBV12-3 or TRBV12-4 with TRBJ2-3, with D perhaps matching TRBD2 (6 bases). V was trimmed by 6 bases and J by 7 bases, leaving 14 bases between them. The CDR3 has 13 amino acids. As DNA, the CDR3 is TGTGCCAGCAGCCAACTAGCTCGCTATACGCAGTATTTT. It translates to CASSQLARYTQYF.

This chain uses TRBV7-2 with TRBJ2-6; D not resolved. The CDR3 runs 17 residues. Germline CDR1 SGHTA, CDR2 FQGNSA. V lost 2 bases and J lost 0, with 11 bases in between. As DNA, the CDR3 is TGTGCCAGCAGCTTAAGGCCCCCCAACTCTGGGGCCAACGTCCTGACTTTC. This codes for CASSLRPPNSGANVLTF.

A note on this clonotype: The junction and the germline gene differ at one end; a read error may be behind it. The rearrangement links TRBV7-9 to TRBJ2-7; a possible D gene is TRBD2 (6 bases). Germline V gene sequence: CDR1 SEHNR, CDR2 FQNEAQ (reference sequence). This CDR3 is 15 amino acids long. The CDR3 DNA follows: TGTTCCAGCAGCCAGACCGGGACTTACCTGTTGGAGCAGTACTTC. It yields the protein CSSSQTGTYLLEQYF.

This clonotype has just one count. A much larger clone differs from this one at a single base, so this may be a read error. V gene TRBV12-3 or TRBV12-4 combines with J gene TRBJ1-5; D is possibly TRBD1 (5 bases). The CDR3 has 14 residues. The germline V and J ends were trimmed by 1 base and 8 bases, with 12 bases remaining between them. The CDR3 reads CASSLGQRDKPQHF. CDR3 DNA sequence: TGTGCCAGCAGTTTAGGACAGAGGGATAAGCCCCAGCATTTT.

The genes are TRBV7-2 and TRBJ1-2, with 7 bases matching TRBD1. Trimming removed 2 bases from V and 6 bases from J; junction bases left unmatched: 3. Per germline, CDR1 SGHTA and CDR2 FQGNSA. The CDR3 has 13 residues. CDR3: CASSLNRGDGYTF. The CDR3 coding sequence is TGTGCCAGCAGCTTAAACAGGGGCGATGGCTACACCTTC.

This clonotype was picked up a small number of times. The chain has TRBV3-1 and TRBJ2-7; possibly TRBD1 or TRBD2 for D (5 bases each). CDR1 is LGHDT and CDR2 is YNNKEL in the germline V gene (reference sequence). The ends were cut back, 0 bases at V and 5 bases at J, with 17 bases in the middle. This CDR3 region has 16 residues. The CDR3 bases are TGTGCCAGCAGCCAAGAGGGACGTTCGGGTATCGACGAGCAGTACTTC. This encodes CASSQEGRSGIDEQYF.

This rearrangement joins TRBV20-1 to TRBJ2-1; 8 bases are a match to TRBD1. Trimming took 3 bases from V and 8 from J; bases not matched to a gene: 15. The CDR3 has 16 residues. CDR1 is DFQATT and CDR2 is SNEGSKA in the germline V gene (reference sequence). DNA for the CDR3: TGCAGTGCTAGCCCGACAGGGGCTACCCTATTCGATGAGCAGTTCTTC. Protein product: CSASPTGATLFDEQFF.

This rearrangement joins TRBV2 to TRBJ2-3, with D uncertain. Per the germline V gene, CDR1 is SNHLY and CDR2 is FYNNEI. This CDR3 comprises 14 residues. V lost 7 bases to trimming and J lost 3 bases, with 14 bases between them. The CDR3, as DNA: TGTGCCAGCATTTCGGACCGGCGGACAGATACGCAGTATTTT. Translation: CASISDRRTDTQYF.

The rearrangement joins TRBV18 to TRBJ2-1; 12 nucleotides agree with TRBD2. This CDR3 is built from 17 residues. CDR1 and CDR2 (germline): KGHSH, LQKENI. Losses at the gene ends were 3 bases for V and 2 bases for J; bases not matched to a gene: 5. CDR3 loop: CASSPRTSGATYNEQFF. The CDR3 DNA is TGTGCCAGCTCACCCCGGACTAGCGGGGCTACCTACAATGAGCAGTTCTTC.

The chain couples TRBV15 to TRBJ2-3; D is possibly TRBD2 (5 bases). Trimming stripped 0 bases from V and 4 bases from J, with 8 bases between. The CDR3 totals 14 residues. The V gene's germline CDR1 is LNHNV and CDR2 YYDKDF (reference sequence). CDR3 protein: CATSRDSSPDTQYF. The CDR3 bases are TGTGCCACCAGCAGAGATTCTAGCCCAGATACGCAGTATTTT.

The chain recombines TRBV6-2 or TRBV6-3 with TRBJ2-1; D is perhaps TRBD2 (6 bases). CDR3 length: 14 residues. Germline CDR1 MNHEY, CDR2 SVGEGT. The V end lost 7 bases, the J end lost 1 base, and 11 bases lay between the germline ends. DNA of the CDR3: TGTGCCAGCAATACCGGGACTTCCTACAATGAGCAGTTCTTC. Translating gives CASNTGTSYNEQFF.